This TCR beta chain was observed in a study of blood T cell repertoires in COVID-19. In the study overall: The cDNA or gDNA used as material had been derived from T cells, B-cell-depleted T cells, or PBMCs.

Germline V gives CDR1 MDHEN, CDR2 SYDVKM. This CDR3 region has 15 residues. With 0 bases clipped from V and 8 bases from J, the junction kept 4 bases outside the gene matches. Assignment of participants to cohorts was predicated upon participant-reported clinical history. Shortly before study entry, within 2 weeks, exposed participants had met a COVID-19 case. Produced via immunoSEQ multiplex PCR; TCRdb's table is partial and in-frame only. Of more than 150,000 clones in the sample, 80% were seen once. The chain links TRBV28 to TRBJ1-2; 12 bases fit TRBD1. This sequence originates from a man aged 55 to 70 who had been exposed to COVID-19. The source material was PBMCs or T cells enriched from blood (not recorded which). CDR3 coding DNA: TGTGCCAGCAGTTTATGGCGGGACAGGGGGCGAGGCTACACCTTC. The encoded protein is CASSLWRDRGRGYTF.